The 26 T cell receptor beta chains presented below share a single source sample, sequenced in a study of blood T cell repertoires in COVID-19. Using immunoSEQ multiplex PCR, the repertoire was profiled, and TCRdb retains in-frame clones only, with some absent. The sample records 85,000 to 90,000 clones, more than 65% being singletons. The sample taken for sequencing was peripheral blood. The receptors here all came from a man aged 70-80 years with acute or convalescent COVID-19.

The chain joins TRBV28 to TRBJ1-2; a possible D gene is TRBD1 (6 bases). V was clipped by 2 bases and J by 5 bases, with 12 bases between them. Germline-derived CDR1 and CDR2 are MDHEN and SYDVKM. This CDR3 spans 14 amino acids. CDR3 bases: TGTGCCAGCAGTTTAGGAACAGGGAGATATGGCTACACCTTC. This translates into CASSLGTGRYGYTF.

This clone was counted between two and nine times. The V gene is TRBV6-5, the J gene TRBJ2-3; TRBD2 might be the D (5 bases). V lost 7 bases and J lost 3, with 17 bases in between. The CDR3 consists of 15 residues. Germline-derived CDR1 and CDR2 are MNHEY and SVGAGI. The DNA of the CDR3 is TGTGCCAGCACGGGGAGTCTGGGTTGGACAGATACGCAGTATTTT. Amino acids: CASTGSLGWTDTQYF.

The chain links TRBV3-1 (or the pseudogene TRBV3-2) to TRBJ2-5; TRBD1 is a possible D gene (6 bases). In germline, CDR1 is LGHDT, CDR2 YNNKEL (reference sequence). The CDR3 sequence is 14 residues long. V was clipped by 3 bases and J by 5 bases, with 13 bases between them. The CDR3 here is CASSHGQSRETQYF. CDR3 coding DNA: TGTGCCAGCAGCCATGGACAGTCCCGGGAGACCCAGTACTTC.

The chain couples TRBV19 to TRBJ2-2; 8 bases align to TRBD1. This CDR3 contains 16 residues. With 5 bases clipped from V and 6 bases from J, the junction kept 11 bases outside the gene matches. Per the germline V gene, CDR1 is LNHDA and CDR2 is SQIVND (reference sequence). The CDR3 DNA is TGTGCCAGTAGTCCTTACCAGGGGGCGCAGGCCGGGGAGCTGTTTTTT. Translated: CASSPYQGAQAGELFF. Full variable domain (outside the CDR3, taken from reference TRBV19 and TRBJ2-2): DGGITQSPKYLFRKEGQNVTLSCEQNLNHDAMYWYRQDPGQGLRLIYYSQIVNDFQKGDIAEGYSVSREKKESFPLTVTSAQKNPTAFYLCASSPYQGAQAGELFFGEGSRLTVL.

The chain links TRBV10-3 to TRBJ1-2; 10 nucleotides agree with TRBD1. CDR1 is ENHRY, CDR2 SYGVKD, per germline. The CDR3 contains 14 residues. V lost 7 bases to trimming and J lost 6 bases; unmatched junction nucleotides: 8. The CDR3 loop reads CAITAGTGVNGYTF. The CDR3 coding sequence is TGTGCCATCACCGCCGGGACAGGGGTAAATGGCTACACCTTC.

The chain recombines TRBV18 with TRBJ2-3; 8 nucleotides agree with TRBD1. This CDR3 is 16 amino acids long. The germline V gene encodes CDR1 KGHSH and CDR2 LQKENI. The V segment lost 3 bases and the J segment 5 bases; nucleotides outside the gene matches: 10. CDR3 bases: TGTGCCAGCTCACCCCCCCGGCAGGGGGCAGGAGATACGCAGTATTTT. Translation: CASSPPRQGAGDTQYF. Full variable domain (remainder filled in from reference TRBV18 and TRBJ2-3): NAGVMQNPRHLVRRRGQEARLRCSPMKGHSHVYWYRQLPEEGLKFMVYLQKENIIDESGMPKERFSAEFPKEGPSILRIQQVVRGDSAAYFCASSPPRQGAGDTQYFGPGTRLTVL.

This chain links TRBV6-2 or TRBV6-3 with TRBJ1-4; D is uncertain. The CDR3 loop spans 14 amino acids. V dropped 2 bases and J dropped 8 bases, with 12 bases sitting between them. Germline V lookup: CDR1 MNHEY, CDR2 SVGEGT. CDR3 sequence reads: CASSYDGFGEKLFF. The CDR3 region has the DNA TGTGCCAGCAGTTACGACGGGTTCGGAGAAAAACTGTTTTTT.

The chain joins TRBV19 to TRBJ1-2, with D maybe TRBD1 (6 bases). The germline V gene encodes CDR1 LNHDA and CDR2 SQIVND (reference sequence). The V end lost 3 bases, the J end lost 6 bases, and 17 bases lay between the germline ends. This CDR3 region has 15 residues. This CDR3 is CASSITPTGPDGYTF. The CDR3 nucleotides are TGTGCCAGTAGTATTACCCCGACAGGTCCGGATGGCTACACCTTC.

This rearrangement joins TRBV5-1 to TRBJ2-7, with 10 positions matching TRBD2. CDR1 and CDR2 from the germline V gene are SGHRS and YFSETQ. V lost 0 bases, J lost 5 bases, and 5 bases stayed unmatched. The CDR3 covers 15 residues. DNA of the CDR3: TGCGCCAGCAGCTTGGCGTCAGCGGGGGGGCACGAGCAGTACTTC. Protein product: CASSLASAGGHEQYF.

The V and J genes are TRBV23-1 and TRBJ2-3, with 7 positions matching TRBD1. TRBV23-1 is marked as an open reading frame, function uncertain. The CDR3 totals 18 residues. J was trimmed by 6 bases and V by 2 bases; bases with no gene match: 17. The CDR3 here is CASSQPEGQNHQGDTQYF. CDR3 in DNA: TGCGCCAGCAGTCAACCCGAGGGACAGAACCACCAAGGGGATACGCAGTATTTT.

The chain carries TRBV15 and TRBJ1-1, with 7 bases identical to TRBD1. Germline CDR1 and CDR2: LNHNV and YYDKDF (reference sequence). The CDR3 runs to 14 residues. The V segment lost 8 bases and the J segment 4 bases; nucleotides outside the gene matches: 10. The CDR3 DNA reads as TGTGCCACCCAGGGACAGACGCGGGGCACTGAAGCTTTCTTT. Amino acid sequence: CATQGQTRGTEAFF. Full variable domain (missing parts from reference TRBV15 and TRBJ1-1): DAMVIQNPRYQVTQFGKPVTLSCSQTLNHNVMYWYQQKSSQAPKLLFHYYDKDFNNEADTPDNFQSRRPNTSFCFLDIRSPGLGDTAMYLCATQGQTRGTEAFFGQGTRLTVV.

V and J are TRBV5-4 and TRBJ2-5; 10 nucleotides match TRBD1. The CDR3 extends over 14 amino acids. Germline loops: CDR1 SGHNT, CDR2 YYREEE (reference sequence). J gave up 5 bases and V 5 bases, and 6 bases lay outside the gene matches. DNA of the CDR3: TGTGCCAGCAGTAGGGACAGGGGTCAGGAGACCCAGTACTTC. Protein: CASSRDRGQETQYF.

This clone was picked up one time. This sequence joins TRBV5-1 and TRBJ2-3, with 7 positions matching TRBD1. This CDR3 spans 16 amino acids. Germline V gives CDR1 SGHRS, CDR2 YFSETQ. V shed 0 bases and J 1 base; nucleotides not matched to a gene: 5. The CDR3 spells CASSLAGQGGTDTQYF. The CDR3 DNA reads TGCGCCAGCAGCTTGGCCGGGCAGGGGGGCACAGATACGCAGTATTTT.

CDR3 in amino acids: CASSLGTRSSGELFF. CDR3 nucleotides: TGCGCCAGCAGCTTGGGGACACGGAGTTCAGGGGAGCTGTTTTTT. The chain employs TRBV5-1 and TRBJ2-2, with D possibly matching TRBD1 (5 bases). Germline V gives CDR1 SGHRS, CDR2 YFSETQ. The CDR3 extends over 15 amino acids. The ends were cut back, 0 bases at V and 8 bases at J, with 14 bases in the middle. Together with reference TRBV5-1 and TRBJ2-2, the CDR3 gives the full variable domain: KAGVTQTPRYLIKTRGQQVTLSCSPISGHRSVSWYQQTPGQGLQFLFEYFSETQRNKGNFPGRFSGRQFSNSRSEMNVSTLELGDSALYLCASSLGTRSSGELFFGEGSRLTVL.

The sample holds a few counts of this clone. The chain is built from TRBV2 and TRBJ1-1; no clear D gene. Between the trimmed V and J ends, which lost 3 bases and 1 base, there was a span of 6 bases. The CDR3 is made up of 13 amino acids. The germline V gene encodes CDR1 SNHLY and CDR2 FYNNEI. The CDR3 DNA is TGTGCCAGCAGTGAGGAGAGGAACACTGAAGCTTTCTTT. Protein product: CASSEERNTEAFF.

This clone was detected only a few times. The V gene is TRBV18, the J gene TRBJ2-1; D gene ambiguous. The CDR3 runs 15 residues. Germline V lookup: CDR1 KGHSH, CDR2 LQKENI. Trimming shortened V by 5 bases and J by 0 bases, and 11 bases separated the two germline ends. CDR3 DNA: TGTGCCAGCTCAACTGACACGAGCTCCTACAATGAGCAGTTCTTC. Amino acid sequence: CASSTDTSSYNEQFF.

The chain couples TRBV9 to TRBJ2-3; TRBD1 is a possible D gene (6 bases). The CDR3 runs 15 residues. The ends were cut back, 6 bases at V and 6 bases at J, with 20 bases in the middle. Germline V gives CDR1 SGDLS, CDR2 YYNGEE. The CDR3 sequence is CASKRGSNRADTQYF. Written as DNA, the CDR3 is TGTGCCAGCAAACGAGGGAGTAACAGGGCGGATACGCAGTATTTT.

The gene calls are TRBV11-2 and TRBJ2-3; TRBD2 agrees at 9 bases. V shed 1 base and J 3 bases; nucleotides not matched to a gene: 2. CDR3 length: 15 amino acids. Germline V gene sequence: CDR1 SGHAT, CDR2 FQNNGV. The CDR3: CASSLGGLATDTQYF. The CDR3 DNA follows: TGTGCCAGCAGCTTAGGCGGACTAGCGACAGATACGCAGTATTTT.

The CDR3 loop is CASSIHRFDTGELFF. The DNA of the CDR3 is TGTGCCAGTAGTATCCACCGGTTCGACACCGGGGAGCTGTTTTTT. The chain recombines TRBV19 with TRBJ2-2, with unresolved D. CDR3 length: 15 amino acids. In germline, CDR1 is LNHDA, CDR2 SQIVND (reference sequence). The V end was cut by 3 bases, the J end by 3 bases, with 11 bases between.

The chain links TRBV24-1 to TRBJ2-1, with D possibly matching TRBD2 (7 bases). V shed 1 base and J shed 8 bases, with 17 bases lying between them. Germline CDR1 is KGHDR and CDR2 is SFDVKD. The CDR3 is 16 amino acids. This CDR3 is CATSDLPRGAPHEQFF. The CDR3 DNA sequence: TGTGCCACCAGTGATTTACCACGGGGGGCTCCACATGAGCAGTTCTTC.

The rearrangement joins TRBV7-9 to TRBJ2-1; the D gene is possibly TRBD1 (5 bases). V lost 5 bases and J 8 bases, leaving 7 bases between the germline ends. Per germline, CDR1 SEHNR and CDR2 FQNEAQ (reference sequence). The CDR3 is made up of 11 amino acids. The CDR3 is CASSQGYEQFF. The CDR3, as DNA: TGTGCCAGCAGCCAGGGTTATGAGCAGTTCTTC.

In this sample, this clone turned up a few times. In DNA form, the CDR3 reads TGTGCCAGCAGCGTACTCCCCGGGGGGCGGGGCGATGAGCAGTTCTTC. This translates into CASSVLPGGRGDEQFF. The V call is TRBV9, the J call TRBJ2-1; D may be TRBD2 (7 bases). The CDR3 has 16 residues. CDR1 is SGDLS and CDR2 is YYNGEE in the germline V gene. V shed 1 base and J shed 8 bases, with 19 bases lying between them.

The rearrangement uses TRBV4-1 and TRBJ2-3; TRBD1 agrees at 8 bases. The CDR3 covers 15 residues. Germline V gene data show CDR1 as MGHRA and CDR2 as YSYEKL. Unmatched junction bases numbered 3, after V lost 1 base and J lost 3 bases. The CDR3: CASSQAGGTTDTQYF. CDR3 sequence (DNA): TGCGCCAGCAGCCAAGCAGGGGGCACTACAGATACGCAGTATTTT.

The chain combines TRBV28 with TRBJ1-2; the match to TRBD1 covers 7 bases. The CDR3 has 14 residues. The germline V gene has CDR1 MDHEN and CDR2 SYDVKM. The V gene end was trimmed by 5 bases and the J gene end by 2 bases; junction bases not matched to a gene: 5. CDR3 loop: CASSPPGQNYGYTF. Here the CDR3 DNA reads TGTGCCAGCAGTCCTCCGGGACAGAACTATGGCTACACCTTC.

The chain recombines TRBV27 with TRBJ1-2, with D possibly TRBD1 on 5 matching bases. Trimming cost V 3 bases and J 4 bases, with 9 bases left between them. The germline V gene encodes CDR1 MNHEY and CDR2 SMNVEV (reference sequence). CDR3 size: 13 residues. CDR3 sequence reads: CASSFRVGYGYTF. The CDR3, as DNA: TGTGCCAGCAGTTTCAGGGTGGGCTATGGCTACACCTTC.

J is TRBJ1-1 and V is TRBV6-6; weak D call: TRBD1 (5 bases). This CDR3 has 14 amino acids. CDR1 is MNHNY and CDR2 is SVGAGI in the germline V gene (reference sequence). Trimming removed 6 bases from V and 4 bases from J, with 15 bases in between. The DNA of the CDR3 is TGTGCCAGCAGCTCGCACGGGGGTGGCACTGAAGCTTTCTTT. This gives the protein CASSSHGGGTEAFF.